This T cell receptor beta chain was sequenced for a study of cytomegalovirus exposure and HLA in healthy donors. Study conclusions and caveats: Common viral pathogens seemed to be connected with several of the most significant clusters, according to a later analysis. More clonal expansion characterized HLA-associated TCR beta chains than equally common others in a later analysis.

PCR employed 60 Vbeta and 13 Jbeta primers. Measured with immunoSEQ multiplex PCR; TCRdb has only the in-frame clones, and not every one. The sample carries about 100,000 clones, approximately 76% recorded once. As to this clone: Its antigen is currently unknown.

The TCR originated in a man aged 35-49 years in good health and CMV-seronegative. The sample was PBMCs.

The CDR3 sequence is CATSRDPRLAGSQETQYF. The CDR3 DNA reads as TGTGCCACCAGCAGAGATCCCCGACTAGCGGGGTCTCAAGAGACCCAGTACTTC. V gene TRBV15 combines with J gene TRBJ2-5, with TRBD2 matching over 11 bases. With V trimmed by 0 bases and J by 2 bases, 8 bases remained unmatched. The V gene's germline CDR1 is LNHNV and CDR2 YYDKDF (reference sequence). The CDR3 covers 18 residues.